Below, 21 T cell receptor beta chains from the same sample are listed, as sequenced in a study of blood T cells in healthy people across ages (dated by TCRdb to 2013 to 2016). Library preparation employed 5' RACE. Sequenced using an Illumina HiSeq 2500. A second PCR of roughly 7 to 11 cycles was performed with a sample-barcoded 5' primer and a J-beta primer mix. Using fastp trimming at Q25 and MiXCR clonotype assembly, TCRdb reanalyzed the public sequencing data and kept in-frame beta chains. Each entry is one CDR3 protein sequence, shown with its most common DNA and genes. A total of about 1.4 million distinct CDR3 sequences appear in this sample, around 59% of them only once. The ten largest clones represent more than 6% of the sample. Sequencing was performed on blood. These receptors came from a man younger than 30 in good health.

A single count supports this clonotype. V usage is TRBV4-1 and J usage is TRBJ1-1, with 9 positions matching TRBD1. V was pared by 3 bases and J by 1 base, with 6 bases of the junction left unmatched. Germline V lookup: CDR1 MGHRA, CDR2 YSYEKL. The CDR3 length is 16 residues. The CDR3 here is CASSHDDRGTNTEAFF. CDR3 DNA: TGCGCCAGCAGCCACGACGACAGGGGGACGAACACTGAAGCTTTCTTT.

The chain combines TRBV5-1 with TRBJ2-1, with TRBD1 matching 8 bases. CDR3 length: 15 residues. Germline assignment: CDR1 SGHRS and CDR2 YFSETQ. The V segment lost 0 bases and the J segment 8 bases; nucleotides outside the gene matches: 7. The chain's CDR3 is CASSLARTGRYEQFF. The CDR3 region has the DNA TGCGCCAGCAGCTTGGCCCGGACAGGGAGATATGAGCAGTTCTTC.

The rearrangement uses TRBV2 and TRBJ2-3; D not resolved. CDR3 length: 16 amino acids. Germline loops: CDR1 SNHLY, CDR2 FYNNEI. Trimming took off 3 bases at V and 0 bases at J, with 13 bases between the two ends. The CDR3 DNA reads TGTGCCAGCAGTGACTTTCGACAATTTAGCACAGATACGCAGTATTTT. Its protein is CASSDFRQFSTDTQYF.

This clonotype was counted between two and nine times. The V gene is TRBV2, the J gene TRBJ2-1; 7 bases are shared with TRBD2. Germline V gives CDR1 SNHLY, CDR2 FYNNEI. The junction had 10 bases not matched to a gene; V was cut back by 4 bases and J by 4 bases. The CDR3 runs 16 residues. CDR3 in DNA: TGTGCCAGCAGTGGGGTTGAGGGAGGGGAATACAATGAGCAGTTCTTC. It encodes CASSGVEGGEYNEQFF. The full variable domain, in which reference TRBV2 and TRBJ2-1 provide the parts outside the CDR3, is EPEVTQTPSHQVTQMGQEVILRCVPISNHLYFYWYRQILGQKVEFLVSFYNNEISEKSEIFDDQFSVERPDGSNFTLKIRSTKLEDSAMYFCASSGVEGGEYNEQFFGPGTRLTVL.

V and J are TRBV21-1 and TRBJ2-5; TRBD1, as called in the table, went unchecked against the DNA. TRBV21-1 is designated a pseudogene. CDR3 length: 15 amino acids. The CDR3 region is CASTLEGGQGGSQYF. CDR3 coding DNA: TGTGCCAGCACCCTTGAGGGTGGACAGGGTGGATCCCAGTACTTC.

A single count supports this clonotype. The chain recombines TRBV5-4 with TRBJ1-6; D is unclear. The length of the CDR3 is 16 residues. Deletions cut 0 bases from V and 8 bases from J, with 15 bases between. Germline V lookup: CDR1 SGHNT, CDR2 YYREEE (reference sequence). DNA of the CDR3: TGTGCCAGCAGCTTGGACATCAGCCGACCGGATTCACCCCTCCACTTT. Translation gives CASSLDISRPDSPLHF. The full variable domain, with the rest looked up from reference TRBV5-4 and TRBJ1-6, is ETGVTQSPTHLIKTRGQQVTLRCSSQSGHNTVSWYQQALGQGPQFIFQYYREEENGRGNFPPRFSGLQFPNYSSELNVNALELDDSALYLCASSLDISRPDSPLHFGNGTRLTVT.

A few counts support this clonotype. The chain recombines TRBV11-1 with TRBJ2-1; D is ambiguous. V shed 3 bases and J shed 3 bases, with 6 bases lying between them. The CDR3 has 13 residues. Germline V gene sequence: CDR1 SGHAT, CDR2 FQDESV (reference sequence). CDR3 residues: CASSLGYYNEQFF. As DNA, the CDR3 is TGTGCCAGCAGCTTGGGATACTACAATGAGCAGTTCTTC.

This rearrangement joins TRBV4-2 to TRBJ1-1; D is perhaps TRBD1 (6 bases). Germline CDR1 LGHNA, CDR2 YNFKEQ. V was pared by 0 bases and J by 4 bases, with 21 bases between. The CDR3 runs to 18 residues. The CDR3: CASSQDWGPLEVSTEAFF. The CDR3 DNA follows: TGTGCCAGCAGCCAAGATTGGGGGCCGCTTGAGGTTAGCACTGAAGCTTTCTTT.

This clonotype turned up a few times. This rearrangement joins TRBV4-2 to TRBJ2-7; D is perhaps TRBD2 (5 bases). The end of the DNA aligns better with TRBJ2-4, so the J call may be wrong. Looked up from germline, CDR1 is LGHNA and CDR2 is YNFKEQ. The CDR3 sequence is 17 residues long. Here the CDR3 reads CASSHPRPPAAGNIQYF. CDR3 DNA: TGTGCCAGCAGCCACCCCCGGCCCCCAGCGGCGGGAAACATTCAGTACTTC.

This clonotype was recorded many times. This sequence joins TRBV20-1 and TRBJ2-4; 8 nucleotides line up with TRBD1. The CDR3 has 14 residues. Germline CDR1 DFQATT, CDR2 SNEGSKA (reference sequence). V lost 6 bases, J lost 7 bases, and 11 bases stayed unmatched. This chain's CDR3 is CSANAVDRGNIQYF. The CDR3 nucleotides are TGCAGTGCCAACGCGGTCGACAGGGGTAACATTCAGTACTTC.

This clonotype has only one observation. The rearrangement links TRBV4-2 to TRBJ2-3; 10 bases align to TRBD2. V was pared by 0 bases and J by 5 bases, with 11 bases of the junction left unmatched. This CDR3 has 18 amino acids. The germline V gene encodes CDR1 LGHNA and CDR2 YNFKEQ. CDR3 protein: CASSQDVVSGGAQDTQYF. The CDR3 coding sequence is TGTGCCAGCAGCCAAGATGTCGTCAGCGGGGGGGCCCAAGATACGCAGTATTTT.

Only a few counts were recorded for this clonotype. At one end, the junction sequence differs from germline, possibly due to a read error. CDR3 coding DNA: TGTGCCAGCAGCCTCGGGACAGCCAAAGAGACCCAGTACTTC. Encoded protein: CASSLGTAKETQYF. This chain links TRBV5-1 with TRBJ2-5; 7 bases are shared with TRBD1. Germline V gives CDR1 SGHRS, CDR2 YFSETQ. The CDR3 runs 14 residues. Drawing the rest from reference TRBV5-1 and TRBJ2-5, the complete variable domain is KAGVTQTPRYLIKTRGQQVTLSCSPISGHRSVSWYQQTPGQGLQFLFEYFSETQRNKGNFPGRFSGRQFSNSRSEMNVSTLELGDSALYLCASSLGTAKETQYFGPGTRLLVL.

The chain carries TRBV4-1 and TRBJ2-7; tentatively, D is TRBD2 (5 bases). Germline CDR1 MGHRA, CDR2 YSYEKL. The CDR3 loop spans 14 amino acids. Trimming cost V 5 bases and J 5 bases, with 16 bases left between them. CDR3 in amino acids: CASSTIGKGNEQYF. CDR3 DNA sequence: TGCGCCAGCAGCACCATCGGGAAAGGGAACGAGCAGTACTTC.

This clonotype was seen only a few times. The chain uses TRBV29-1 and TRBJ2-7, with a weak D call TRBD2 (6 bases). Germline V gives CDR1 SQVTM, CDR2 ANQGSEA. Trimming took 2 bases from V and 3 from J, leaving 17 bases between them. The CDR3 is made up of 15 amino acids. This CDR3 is CSVESSRLGGYEQYF. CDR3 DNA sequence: TGCAGCGTTGAAAGTTCTCGACTAGGAGGCTACGAGCAGTACTTC.

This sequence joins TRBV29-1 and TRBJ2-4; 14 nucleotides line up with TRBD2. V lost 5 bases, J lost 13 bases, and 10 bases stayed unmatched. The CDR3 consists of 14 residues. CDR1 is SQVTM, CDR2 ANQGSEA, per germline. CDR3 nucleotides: TGCAGCGTTTTGGGACTAGCGGGAGTGTGGGAGCAGTACTTC. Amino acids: CSVLGLAGVWEQYF.

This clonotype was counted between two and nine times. CDR3 amino acids: CSARVPGRFHGYTF. CDR3 nucleotides: TGCAGTGCTAGAGTTCCCGGCAGGTTTCATGGCTACACCTTC. The chain joins TRBV20-1 to TRBJ1-2; no definite D call. The germline gives CDR1 DFQATT, CDR2 SNEGSKA (reference sequence). The CDR3 runs to 14 residues. V shed 1 base and J shed 6 bases, with 15 bases lying between them.

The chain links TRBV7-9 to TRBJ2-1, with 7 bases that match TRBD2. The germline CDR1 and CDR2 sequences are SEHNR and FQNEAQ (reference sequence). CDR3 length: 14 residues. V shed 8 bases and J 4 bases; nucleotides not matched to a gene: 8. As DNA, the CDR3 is TGTGCCAGCTATGGACTAGAAAGGTACAATGAGCAGTTCTTC. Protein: CASYGLERYNEQFF.

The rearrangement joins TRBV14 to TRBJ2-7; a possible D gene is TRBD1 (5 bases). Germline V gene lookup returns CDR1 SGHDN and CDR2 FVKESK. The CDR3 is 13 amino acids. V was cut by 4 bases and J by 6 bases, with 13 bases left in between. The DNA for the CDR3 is TGTGCCAGCAGCCCCCCGCCAGGGTTCGAGCAGTACTTC. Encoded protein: CASSPPPGFEQYF.

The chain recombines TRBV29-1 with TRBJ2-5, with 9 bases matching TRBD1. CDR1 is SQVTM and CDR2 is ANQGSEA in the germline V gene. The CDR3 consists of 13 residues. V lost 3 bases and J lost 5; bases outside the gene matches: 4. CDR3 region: CSVDTGGTETQYF. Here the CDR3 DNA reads TGCAGCGTTGACACAGGGGGCACGGAGACCCAGTACTTC.

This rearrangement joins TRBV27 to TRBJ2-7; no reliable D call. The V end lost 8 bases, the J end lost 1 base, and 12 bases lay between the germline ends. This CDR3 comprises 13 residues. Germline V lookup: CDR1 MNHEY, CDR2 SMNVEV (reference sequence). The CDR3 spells CASAPGRSYEQYF. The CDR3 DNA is TGTGCCAGCGCCCCGGGCAGGTCCTACGAGCAGTACTTC.

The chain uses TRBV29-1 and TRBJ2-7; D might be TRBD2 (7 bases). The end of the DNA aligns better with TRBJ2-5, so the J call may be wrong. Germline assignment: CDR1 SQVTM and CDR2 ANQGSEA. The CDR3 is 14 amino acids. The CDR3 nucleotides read TGCAGCGTTGAAGATGATGGGGGGGCCAAGACCCAGTACTTC. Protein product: CSVEDDGGAKTQYF.